The subject of this entry is one T cell receptor beta chain. Its specificity is not known. These data come from a study of cytomegalovirus exposure and HLA in healthy donors. General observations from the study: A later analysis found that most CMV-associated TCR beta chains appeared HLA-restricted. Another analysis was done later, and it associated 15,000 or so TCR beta sequences with HLA alleles at 0.05 false discovery rate. A later analysis, which compared TCR beta chains of equal frequency, found the HLA-associated ones more clonally expanded.

This CDR3 comprises 13 residues. CDR1 is SNHLY and CDR2 is FYNNEI in the germline V gene. V was clipped by 6 bases and J by 6 bases; unmatched bases: 6. This PCR relied on a set of 60 Vbeta primers and 13 Jbeta primers. Using immunoSEQ multiplex PCR, the repertoire was profiled, and TCRdb retains in-frame clones only, with some absent. This table lists some 140,000 clones. The chain is built from TRBV2 and TRBJ2-3; 7 nucleotides match TRBD2. This receptor was obtained from a woman between 40 and 50 years old in good health and CMV-seronegative. Sample: PBMCs. The CDR3 region has the DNA TGTGCCAGCAGAAGAGAAGCGGGGGATACGCAGTATTTT. Its protein is CASRREAGDTQYF.